This TCR beta chain was identified during a study of memory CD4+ T cells and cytomegalovirus serostatus (dated by TCRdb to the late 2010s). For context, the study as a whole: The cohort comprised some 35 healthy Belgian adults, 9 CMV seropositive and some 24 CMV seronegative. The study sequenced CD4+ memory TCRbeta repertoires of a Belgian cohort with known cytomegalovirus serostatus to replicate a published TCR-based CMV serostatus classifier.

This clone appeared once. Its antigen specificity is not known. No base quality values were provided; no much bigger clone lies one nucleotide off. Single viable CD3+CD4+CD8-CD45RO+ cells were sorted as memory CD4+ T cells on a FACSAria II. To determine CMV serostatus, a Roche Elecsys assay was used that detects serum IgG against CMV pp150, pp28, p38 and p52. Once the samples were thawed, total CD4+ T cells were enriched through positive selection using CD4 magnetic microbeads. The samples came from a different study that was designed specifically to examine the CD4+ T cell memory repertoire. Following standard operating procedures, peripheral blood mononuclear cells were isolated and cryopreserved, while serum was kept at -80 degrees C. The staining used CD3-PerCP (BW264/56), CD4-APC (RPA-T4), CD45RO-PE (UCHT1) and CD8-Pacific Orange (3B5) antibodies, and Sytox blue was used to exclude non-viable cells.

Study-level results and caveats: The results were read as suggesting that the CMV-associated TCR signature is, for the most part, present in the CD4+ memory repertoire. Only CD4+CD45RO+ memory cells were sequenced, in contrast to the original study, which included naive and memory CD4+ and CD8+ populations. On the Belgian cohort, the classifier based on the original framework reached a median bootstrapped AUC of approximately 0.95, with a 95% CI of 0.76-1.00. Among the 150 to 200 previously reported CMV-associated TCRbeta sequences, 65 to 85 showed up in the CD4+ memory repertoires, with each one found in between one and five individuals. For predicting CMV serostatus, the median bootstrapped AUC was roughly 0.95 using the original framework and less than 0.93 using a US-trained random forest.

Genomic DNA was extracted from sorted cells with the Quick-DNA Microprep Kit. Amplification of TCRbeta DNA was done with the immunoSEQ hsTCRbeta kit, following the protocol from the manufacturer. TCRbeta libraries were sequenced on an Illumina MiSeq instrument. The paper's data handling went like this. Following removal of out-of-frame sequences, about 2,200,000 distinct TCRbeta sequences were retained, with an average of around 70,000 per individual. Each individual was scored using the number of 150 to 200 previously reported CMV-associated TCRbeta sequences that the individual carried and the total number of productive distinct TCRbeta sequences. A beta-binomial model was reimplemented in Python, and random forests from scikit-learn, run with default parameters, were trained on data from the US cohort. Classifier performance on the Belgian cohort was summarized as median AUC with percentile confidence intervals over 10,000 bootstrap iterations. TCRdb mirrors the immuneACCESS table, restricted to in-frame sequences. Some clones are absent from its copies; in checked studies, under half trace to an unresolved V gene, and the reason for the others is unknown. The DNA gave D and trimming, while V, J and clone size come from that table. For this sample the table gives about 100,000 clones, of which roughly 80% were detected only once. The ten largest clones capture approximately 4% of the sample.

Sequences SGHAT (CDR1) and FQDESV (CDR2) are obtained from the germline V gene (reference sequence). From cysteine to phenylalanine, the CDR3 is 17 amino acids long. The CDR3 DNA has 51 bases and is translated from base 1. V is pared back by 1 base and J by 0 bases, with 15 bases lying between the germline termini. The sequence links TRBV11-1 to TRBJ2-5; too little of a D gene remains to name it. The sample comprised memory CD4+ T cells from blood. This sequence originates from an adult in good health and CMV-seropositive. The CDR3 protein sequence reads: CASSLGKEKFHQETQYF. The DNA is as follows: TGTGCCAGCAGCTTAGGGAAGGAGAAATTCCACCAAGAGACCCAGTACTTC.